The next 30 T cell receptor beta chains were all read from a single sample in a study of control samples from healthy donors and cancer patients. Sequenced by immunoSEQ multiplex PCR; TCRdb stores in-frame clones only, minus some. The table records about 170,000 clones, around nine tenths of them present only once. The sequencing sample was made of blood. These receptors originate from a man aged 25 to 40 in good health.

This clone was counted a single time. V and J are TRBV18 and TRBJ1-1, with a tentative D call TRBD1 (5 bases). This CDR3 region has 15 residues. Germline V gives CDR1 KGHSH, CDR2 LQKENI. V lost 6 bases to trimming and J lost 0 bases, with 14 bases between them. The CDR3 loop is CASSPKTVMNTEAFF. The CDR3, as DNA: TGTGCCAGCTCGCCTAAGACAGTCATGAACACTGAAGCTTTCTTT.

This clone appeared once. The rearrangement links TRBV9 to TRBJ2-1, with D tentatively TRBD2 (5 bases). V shed 4 bases and J shed 4 bases, with 18 bases lying between them. From germline, CDR1 is SGDLS and CDR2 YYNGEE. The CDR3 loop spans 16 amino acids. CDR3 sequence reads: CASSPAGEVAYNEQFF. CDR3 in DNA: TGTGCCAGCAGCCCAGCAGGAGAGGTAGCGTACAATGAGCAGTTCTTC.

J is TRBJ2-2 and V is TRBV19; D gene uncertain. The CDR3 has 18 residues. The germline gives CDR1 LNHDA, CDR2 SQIVND (reference sequence). The V end was cut by 0 bases, the J end by 7 bases, with 21 bases between. This CDR3 is CASSIDGPLSDGVGELFF. The DNA of the CDR3 is TGTGCCAGTAGTATAGATGGACCACTTTCGGATGGAGTCGGGGAGCTGTTTTTT.

The chain employs TRBV29-1 and TRBJ2-2; no clear D gene. The CDR3 extends over 14 amino acids. Germline V CDR1 and CDR2: SQVTM, ANQGSEA. Trimming removed 5 bases at V and 0 bases at J, with 10 bases between. The CDR3 spells CSVFGPTNTGELFF. The CDR3, as DNA: TGCAGCGTTTTCGGACCGACGAACACCGGGGAGCTGTTTTTT.

The chain is built from TRBV5-4 and TRBJ2-1; the match to TRBD2 covers 10 bases. The CDR3 has 15 amino acids. With 4 bases clipped from V and 3 bases from J, the junction kept 4 bases outside the gene matches. The germline gives CDR1 SGHNT, CDR2 YYREEE (reference sequence). The CDR3 DNA is TGTGCCAGCAGCCGCCGGACTAGCGGCTACAATGAGCAGTTCTTC. As protein: CASSRRTSGYNEQFF. The full variable domain, in which reference TRBV5-4 and TRBJ2-1 provide the parts outside the CDR3, is ETGVTQSPTHLIKTRGQQVTLRCSSQSGHNTVSWYQQALGQGPQFIFQYYREEENGRGNFPPRFSGLQFPNYSSELNVNALELDDSALYLCASSRRTSGYNEQFFGPGTRLTVL.

The chain recombines TRBV3-1 (or the pseudogene TRBV3-2) with TRBJ2-2, with 7 positions matching TRBD1. This CDR3 is built from 14 residues. Germline V gives CDR1 LGHDT, CDR2 YNNKEL (reference sequence). Germline trimming cut 4 bases from V and 7 bases from J; bases unmatched to any gene: 6. The CDR3 here is CASSPSGQDGELFF. The CDR3 coding sequence is TGTGCCAGCAGCCCATCAGGACAGGACGGGGAGCTGTTTTTT.

The chain employs TRBV9 and TRBJ2-7; D not resolved. Germline V gene lookup returns CDR1 SGDLS and CDR2 YYNGEE. The V end lost 7 bases, the J end lost 7 bases, and 15 bases lay between the germline ends. CDR3 length equals 12 residues. Here the CDR3 reads CASSGPSGEQYF. As DNA, the CDR3 is TGTGCCAGCTCGGGCCCCTCTGGGGAGCAGTACTTC.

To note about this clone: This sample includes further DNA sequences coding for the same CDR3. The rearrangement links TRBV28 to TRBJ1-1; D call uncertain. Trimming stripped 2 bases from V and 3 bases from J, with 4 bases between. The CDR3 runs to 12 residues. CDR1 is MDHEN, CDR2 SYDVKM, per germline. In DNA, the CDR3 is TGTGCCAGCAGTTTAGAATACACTGAAGCTTTCTTT. It translates to CASSLEYTEAFF.

This clone occurred once. This chain connects TRBV27 to TRBJ2-3; TRBD2 is a possible D gene (5 bases). The CDR3 spans 14 residues. Between the trimmed V and J ends, which lost 3 bases and 8 bases, there was a span of 15 bases. CDR1 and CDR2 (germline): MNHEY, SMNVEV (reference sequence). CDR3 nucleotides: TGTGCCAGCAGTTTTGGGCTAGCCCTAGGTACGCAGTATTTT. Protein product: CASSFGLALGTQYF.

This clone was recorded a few times. The chain employs TRBV9 and TRBJ2-1; 7 bases agree with TRBD2. The J segment lost 1 base and the V segment lost 3 bases, leaving 7 bases of the junction unmatched. The CDR3 has 16 amino acids. Germline-derived CDR1 and CDR2 are SGDLS and YYNGEE. CDR3 in amino acids: CASSAVLALSYNEQFF. The CDR3 DNA sequence: TGTGCCAGCAGCGCAGTACTAGCGCTGTCCTACAATGAGCAGTTCTTC.

This chain links TRBV6-1 with TRBJ2-7; 7 nucleotides align to TRBD1. The germline CDR1 and CDR2 sequences are MNHNS and SASEGT. The CDR3 loop spans 18 amino acids. V dropped 1 base and J dropped 0; count of bases not matched to a gene: 12. The chain's CDR3 is CASSEGRRNDRASYEQYF. DNA for the CDR3: TGTGCCAGCAGTGAAGGGAGGAGAAATGACAGGGCCTCCTACGAGCAGTACTTC.

The rearrangement joins TRBV6-6 to TRBJ1-3; no clear D gene. Trimming removed 5 bases at V and 0 bases at J, with 11 bases between. Per the germline V gene, CDR1 is MNHNY and CDR2 is SVGAGI (reference sequence). The CDR3 consists of 15 residues. CDR3 loop: CASSTTASSGNTIYF. Here the CDR3 DNA reads TGTGCCAGCAGTACGACGGCGAGCTCTGGAAACACCATATATTTT.

V usage is TRBV9 and J usage is TRBJ1-1; D remains ambiguous. The V end lost 0 bases, the J end lost 8 bases, and 17 bases lay between the germline ends. The CDR3 contains 15 residues. Germline V CDR1 and CDR2: SGDLS, YYNGEE. The CDR3 is CASSVDPNAPSEAFF. In nucleotides, the CDR3 is TGTGCCAGCAGCGTAGATCCGAATGCCCCCTCGGAAGCTTTCTTT.

The rearrangement joins TRBV12-3 or TRBV12-4 to TRBJ1-4; TRBD1 is a possible D gene (5 bases). The CDR3 extends over 13 amino acids. Trimming pared 7 bases from V and 6 bases from J, leaving 12 bases between. This CDR3 is CASTRGLDEKLFF. In nucleotides, the CDR3 is TGTGCCAGCACGCGGGGGTTGGATGAAAAACTGTTTTTT.

The genes are TRBV6-5 and TRBJ1-2; D unclear. The CDR3 consists of 14 residues. Germline CDR1 reads MNHEY; CDR2 reads SVGAGI. Trimming removed 7 bases from V and 7 bases from J, with 19 bases in between. Here the CDR3 reads CASTKRRVAGGYTF. CDR3 coding DNA: TGTGCCAGCACTAAAAGAAGAGTCGCGGGTGGCTACACCTTC.

This clone was recorded a few times. The rearrangement uses TRBV7-3 and TRBJ2-2; D is ambiguous. The germline CDR1 and CDR2 sequences are SGHTA and FQGTGA. CDR3 length: 12 residues. V was cut by 1 base and J by 5 bases, with 2 bases left in between. The CDR3 DNA sequence: TGTGCCAGCAGCTTAAATACCGGGGAGCTGTTTTTT. It yields the protein CASSLNTGELFF. The full variable domain, in which reference TRBV7-3 and TRBJ2-2 provide the parts outside the CDR3, is GAGVSQTPSNKVTEKGKYVELRCDPISGHTALYWYRQSLGQGPEFLIYFQGTGAADDSGLPNDRFFAVRPEGSVSTLKIQRTERGDSAVYLCASSLNTGELFFGEGSRLTVL.

This chain joins TRBV9 and TRBJ1-3; D gene unclear. The V and J ends lost 3 bases and 3 bases respectively, with 7 bases between them. Germline V lookup: CDR1 SGDLS, CDR2 YYNGEE. This CDR3 spans 13 amino acids. CDR3 sequence reads: CASSGANGNTIYF. DNA of the CDR3: TGTGCCAGCAGCGGGGCTAATGGAAACACCATATATTTT.

The rearrangement links TRBV19 to TRBJ1-1, with D hard to call. V shed 3 bases and J shed 8 bases, with 10 bases lying between them. Germline-derived CDR1 and CDR2 are LNHDA and SQIVND (reference sequence). The CDR3 runs to 12 residues. The CDR3 region has the DNA TGTGCCAGTAGTATTCACAAGGGCGAAGCTTTCTTT. Protein product: CASSIHKGEAFF.

In nucleotides, the CDR3 is TGTGCCAGCAGCTCCCGAGAGCAGGGGGGCTATGGCTACACCTTC. It is translated as CASSSREQGGYGYTF. The chain recombines TRBV5-4 with TRBJ1-2; TRBD1 matches at 7 bases. Germline V gene sequence: CDR1 SGHNT, CDR2 YYREEE (reference sequence). The V gene end was trimmed by 3 bases and the J gene end by 4 bases; junction bases not matched to a gene: 9. The CDR3 is 15 residues long.

V usage is TRBV10-3 and J usage is TRBJ1-6; no firm D call. The germline V and J ends were trimmed by 8 bases and 7 bases, with 18 bases remaining between them. Per germline, CDR1 ENHRY and CDR2 SYGVKD. The CDR3 loop spans 15 amino acids. CDR3 sequence: CAIANVGIRNSPLHF. The CDR3 nucleotides read TGTGCCATCGCAAATGTCGGGATCCGAAATTCACCCCTCCACTTT.

The CDR3 here is CASSLDTGTGEKLFF. The CDR3 bases are TGTGCCAGCAGCCTGGATACCGGGACAGGGGAAAAACTGTTTTTT. The gene calls are TRBV5-6 and TRBJ1-4; 9 nucleotides agree with TRBD1. V lost 4 bases, J lost 8 bases, and 9 bases stayed unmatched. The CDR3 length is 15 residues. Germline-derived CDR1 and CDR2 are SGHDT and YYEEEE.

The chain joins TRBV15 to TRBJ1-1; the D is unclear. The CDR3 is 15 residues long. V lost 0 bases and J 8 bases, leaving 16 bases between the germline ends. The germline V gene has CDR1 LNHNV and CDR2 YYDKDF (reference sequence). For the CDR3, the DNA is TGTGCCACCAGCAGAGAAGGTTTAGAAATCCCCGAAGCTTTCTTT. Translating it yields CATSREGLEIPEAFF.

The gene calls are TRBV20-1 and TRBJ2-7; D is unresolved. The CDR3 runs 10 residues. Germline CDR1 reads DFQATT; CDR2 reads SNEGSKA (reference sequence). V lost 3 bases and J 7 bases, leaving 7 bases between the germline ends. The CDR3 coding sequence is TGCAGTGCTAGTAAGGGAGAGCAGTACTTC. Translated, it gives CSASKGEQYF.

The chain has TRBV5-1 and TRBJ2-5; D perhaps matches TRBD2 (5 bases). The CDR3 spans 16 residues. V was pared by 0 bases and J by 2 bases, with 14 bases between. Per the germline V gene, CDR1 is SGHRS and CDR2 is YFSETQ. DNA for the CDR3: TGCGCCAGCAGCTTGGGGGGAGTCGGGGTACAAGAGACCCAGTACTTC. Translation: CASSLGGVGVQETQYF.

The CDR3 is CASSFGRDRANYGYTF. The CDR3 coding sequence is TGTGCCAGCAGCTTTGGACGGGACAGAGCTAACTATGGCTACACCTTC. The V gene is TRBV11-2, the J gene TRBJ1-2, with 7 bases that match TRBD1. With 3 bases clipped from V and 0 bases from J, the junction kept 7 bases outside the gene matches. In germline, CDR1 is SGHAT, CDR2 FQNNGV. This CDR3 is 16 amino acids long.

The genes are TRBV5-1 and TRBJ2-5, with TRBD1 matching over 7 bases. CDR1 and CDR2 from the germline V gene are SGHRS and YFSETQ. Germline trimming cut 4 bases from V and 2 bases from J; bases unmatched to any gene: 8. This CDR3 region has 15 residues. CDR3 in DNA: TGCGCCAGCAGCGCTAAGGGACAGATTCAAGAGACCCAGTACTTC. Translating it yields CASSAKGQIQETQYF.

The V and J genes are TRBV5-1 and TRBJ2-2; D could derive from TRBD1 or TRBD2 (6 bases each). The germline V gene has CDR1 SGHRS and CDR2 YFSETQ. CDR3 size: 19 residues. The germline V and J ends were trimmed by 7 bases and 0 bases, with 25 bases remaining between them. The CDR3 DNA follows: TGCGCCAGCCGTTCTCACCGACAGGAGGGAGTCGCGAACACCGGGGAGCTGTTTTTT. Translated, it gives CASRSHRQEGVANTGELFF.

This chain links TRBV7-9 with TRBJ2-1; TRBD2 is a possible D gene (5 bases). The germline V gene encodes CDR1 SEHNR and CDR2 FQNEAQ (reference sequence). V was cut by 6 bases and J by 7 bases, with 13 bases left in between. The CDR3 runs 13 residues. The CDR3 loop reads CASSASRLNEQFF. The DNA of the CDR3 is TGTGCCAGCAGTGCTAGCAGACTGAATGAGCAGTTCTTC.

The chain joins TRBV5-6 to TRBJ1-2; a possible D gene is TRBD1 (5 bases). The CDR3 totals 14 residues. The germline gives CDR1 SGHDT, CDR2 YYEEEE. Trimming shortened V by 4 bases and J by 3 bases, and 13 bases separated the two germline ends. The CDR3 DNA reads as TGTGCCAGCAGCCAAATGGGGGTGGACTATGGCTACACCTTC. It is translated as CASSQMGVDYGYTF.

The chain couples TRBV4-2 to TRBJ2-5; the D gene is possibly TRBD2 (6 bases). V gave up 1 base and J gave up 4 bases, with 7 bases separating them. Germline lookup yields CDR1 LGHNA and CDR2 YNFKEQ. The CDR3 has 13 amino acids. In nucleotides, the CDR3 is TGTGCCAGCAGCCAAGGACTAGGAGAGACCCAGTACTTC. This codes for CASSQGLGETQYF.